The 2 T cell receptor beta chains below come from one sample, sequenced in a study of cytomegalovirus exposure and HLA in healthy donors. PCR employed 60 Vbeta and 13 Jbeta primers. The method was immunoSEQ multiplex PCR; TCRdb's version includes in-frame clones alone and lacks a portion of them. The sample has 100,000 to 150,000 clones, roughly 74% seen once. The sample was PBMCs. The source of these receptors is a man aged 40-49 years in good health and CMV-seronegative.

This clone was found a few times. J is TRBJ2-1 and V is TRBV9, with 7 bases identical to TRBD1. The V gene's germline CDR1 is SGDLS and CDR2 YYNGEE. V trimming: 4 bases; J trimming: 6 bases; junction bases outside the gene matches: 19. The CDR3 extends over 18 amino acids. CDR3 sequence reads: CASSIEPDWGQLFNEQFF. CDR3 sequence (DNA): TGTGCCAGCAGCATCGAACCCGATTGGGGACAGCTCTTCAATGAGCAGTTCTTC.

This chain links TRBV7-3 with TRBJ2-3; 10 positions agree with TRBD2. CDR1 is SGHTA, CDR2 FQGTGA, per germline. The CDR3 length is 18 residues. Germline trimming cut 2 bases from V and 0 bases from J; bases unmatched to any gene: 8. The chain's CDR3 is CASSLASGGRASTDTQYF. The CDR3 DNA reads as TGTGCCAGCAGCTTAGCTAGCGGGGGACGGGCTAGCACAGATACGCAGTATTTT.